Included here is one T cell receptor (beta chain) sequence, with context. This record belongs to a study of technical replicates of blood from a few donors. Produced via immunoSEQ multiplex PCR; TCRdb's table is partial and in-frame only. The profile covers 56,000 or so clones, with 90% to 95% appearing a single time and around 3.2% taken by the ten largest. V was shortened by 4 bases and J by 1 base, with 11 bases between the two germline ends. The CDR3 consists of 14 residues. The germline CDR1 and CDR2 sequences are SGHRS and YFSETQ. This receptor was taken from a human donor in good health. Some clones in this sample may be carry-over from other donors' samples. The sample consisted of PBMCs. V and J are TRBV5-1 and TRBJ1-1; D not certain. CDR3 sequence (DNA): TGCGCCAGCAGCGTCGTTGGAGGGAACACTGAAGCTTTCTTT. Protein: CASSVVGGNTEAFF.